This TCR beta chain was captured in a study of T cell responses to AZD1222 COVID-19 vaccine (dated by TCRdb to about 2021). As for the study more broadly: TCR sequencing was performed for 230 to 250 trial participants, of whom about 200 were given two doses of AZD1222 and some 26 were given two doses of MenACWY control vaccine. Enrollment into the trials was organized by age into subgroups of 18-55, 56-69 and 70-plus years, and those subgroups contained roughly 150, 30 and 60 TCR-sequenced participants, respectively.

Results and caveats for the whole study, not just this receptor: Because no day 14 peak-response samples were available, the repertoires could be characterized only after the peak T cell response. In the small 56-69-year group, the increase in depth fell short of significance, most likely because of low power. The vaccine-associated CD4 TCRs covered the entire spike protein, and the dominant responses fell in regions 160-218 and 743-854. Spike-specific TCR breadth and depth rose significantly after two AZD1222 doses compared with day 0 and with MenACWY recipients. Conclusions about previously exposed vaccinees are limited because only six or seven AZD1222 recipients were SARS-CoV-2 seropositive at baseline. Participants were mostly white British, with more females than males. The authors suggested clonal diversity may have been underestimated. Reportedly, almost half of the unique spike-specific TCRs recognized epitopes lying outside the regions that are mutated in the B.1.351 and B.1.1.7 variants.

About this clone itself: Its target antigen remains unknown. Base qualities are not at hand, and no much larger clone is one base apart.

The CDR3 regions of human TCRbeta chains were analyzed by immunosequencing. Under the source paper's analysis protocol: TCRs in the repertoires were matched against a reference library of SARS-CoV-2-specific TCRs that had been generated with the MIRA antigen-specificity platform. Breadth meant the fraction of unique TCRs that were SARS-CoV-2-associated, whereas depth meant the fraction of total T cells that were SARS-CoV-2-associated. Using the MIRA data, each spike-specific TCR was mapped to the spike region that the TCR reacts to and placed in a CD4 or CD8 class. Log10-transformed breadth and depth values were compared by one-way ANOVA with Sidak's multiple comparisons tests. What TCRdb holds here is the immuneACCESS table cut down to in-frame rearrangements. Part of the clones is not present; checked against another copy, under half of the missing clones reflect an unresolved V gene, and the others are unexplained. Clonal size and the V and J genes are those of that table, whereas D and trimming came from the DNA. For this sample the table gives 160,000 or so clones, of which around 90% were detected only once. 4.4% of the sample lies in the top ten.

What this sample's time point label stands for: baseline before first vaccination. In light of the paper, this sample's treatment or condition label describes: meningococcal conjugate vaccine given as trial control. The vaccinee samples were drawn from two UK trials, COV001 and COV002, one of which was a single-blind randomized controlled phase 2/3 trial testing AZD1222 (ChAdOx1 nCoV-19) in healthy adults. Trial participant PBMC samples were collected at day 0 and day 28 after the second dose for TCRbeta chain sequencing. V ends up 0 bases short and J 4 bases short, with an unmatched junction base count of 7. Looking up the germline V gene yields CDR1 MNHEY and CDR2 SVGEGT. Inclusive of the bounding cysteine and phenylalanine, the CDR3 is 16 residues long. Just CDR3 DNA is preserved here, 48 bases in frame from base 1.

The starting material was peripheral blood, obtained on day 0 of MenACWY control vaccination. The rearrangement joined TRBV6-2 or TRBV6-3 to TRBJ2-3; TRBD2 fits 7 bases in the junction. This clonotype was sampled from an adult in good health. The DNA reads as follows: TGTGCCAGCAGTTACTCGAGCGGGACCAGGGCAGATACGCAGTATTTT. This is translated as CASSYSSGTRADTQYF.